One sample yielded the 3 T cell receptor beta chains listed below, sequenced in a study of control samples from healthy donors and cancer patients. Sequenced by immunoSEQ multiplex PCR; TCRdb stores in-frame clones only, minus some. The repertoire holds some 90,000 clones, with 85% to 90% as singletons. The sequencing input was blood. Every receptor here comes from a woman in her sixties in good health.

The rearrangement uses TRBV30 and TRBJ1-2; no clear D. The V and J ends lost 2 bases and 3 bases respectively, with 13 bases between them. The CDR3 spans 14 residues. Germline values: CDR1 GTSNPN, CDR2 SVGIG (reference sequence). The CDR3 sequence is CAWSLTGSYYGYTF. The CDR3 DNA follows: TGTGCCTGGAGTTTAACCGGGTCCTACTATGGCTACACCTTC.

This rearrangement joins TRBV25-1 to TRBJ2-2; 10 bases line up with TRBD1. Germline CDR1 is MGHDK and CDR2 is SYGVNS. CDR3 length: 16 residues. V shed 4 bases and J 5 bases; nucleotides not matched to a gene: 7. The CDR3 coding sequence is TGTGCCAGCAGTGCGTGGGGACAGGGGAAGACCGGGGAGCTGTTTTTT. This codes for CASSAWGQGKTGELFF.

V gene TRBV2 combines with J gene TRBJ2-7; maybe TRBD2 (6 bases). Trimming shortened V by 4 bases and J by 7 bases, and 8 bases separated the two germline ends. CDR3 size: 11 residues. Germline CDR1 reads SNHLY; CDR2 reads FYNNEI. The CDR3 region has the DNA TGTGCCAGCAGTGTGGGGGGAGAGCAGTACTTC. As protein: CASSVGGEQYF.